These T cell receptor beta chains were read from a single sample in a study of early T cells in non-severe SARS-CoV-2 infection. TCRdb recomputed calls from the 5' RACE reads with MiXCR, one row per CDR3 protein. The sample yields 40,000 to 55,000 distinct CDR3 sequences, roughly 7% seen once. The sample comprised whole blood. The source of these receptors is an adult who was a healthcare worker with PCR-confirmed SARS-CoV-2 infection or an uninfected control (not recorded which). Each CDR3 is given with its conserved first and last residue. The D gene is left open where the match is weak. Clone sizes are given selectively: once, few, many, or a class where the clone is expanded.

v_call: TRBV6-6
j_call: TRBJ1-2
clone_size: many
d_call: TRBD1
cdr3_nt: TGTGCCAGCAGACAAGACAGGGAGTACGCTGGCTACACCTTC
cdr3_aa: CASRQDREYAGYTF

v_call: TRBV13
j_call: TRBJ1-6
clone_size: many
d_call: -
cdr3_nt: TGTGCCAGCAGCTTATGGGGTTCACCCCTCCACTTT
cdr3_aa: CASSLWGSPLHF

v_call: TRBV13
j_call: TRBJ2-3
clone_size: -
d_call: -
cdr3_nt: TGTGCCAGCAGCTTAACAGGATCAGGCCCAGATACGCAGTATTTT
cdr3_aa: CASSLTGSGPDTQYF

v_call: TRBV28
j_call: TRBJ2-5
clone_size: -
d_call: TRBD2
cdr3_nt: TGTGCCAGCAGTACTAGCGGGGGGGAAGAGACCCAGTACTTC
cdr3_aa: CASSTSGGEETQYF

v_call: TRBV28
j_call: TRBJ2-7
clone_size: few
d_call: TRBD2
cdr3_nt: TGTGCCAGCAGTTCCCGACTAGCGGGGGGGCGTCGCGAGCAGTACTTC
cdr3_aa: CASSSRLAGGRREQYF

v_call: TRBV9
j_call: TRBJ1-5
clone_size: -
d_call: -
cdr3_nt: TGTGCCAGCAGCGTAGCCCTAGATCCGCAGGAGCCCCAGCATTTT
cdr3_aa: CASSVALDPQEPQHF

v_call: TRBV5-1
j_call: TRBJ1-4
clone_size: few
d_call: -
cdr3_nt: TGCGCCAGCAGCCCGGCAAGGGTTGATGAAAAACTGTTTTTT
cdr3_aa: CASSPARVDEKLFF

v_call: TRBV5-4
j_call: TRBJ2-1
clone_size: few
d_call: -
cdr3_nt: TGTGCCAGCAGCTTGTGGGGACGTGAGCAGTTCTTC
cdr3_aa: CASSLWGREQFF

v_call: TRBV20-1
j_call: TRBJ2-1
clone_size: many
d_call: -
cdr3_nt: TGCAGTGGATTCGGACATTTTAATGAGCAGTTCTTC
cdr3_aa: CSGFGHFNEQFF

v_call: TRBV27
j_call: TRBJ1-1
clone_size: many
d_call: -
cdr3_nt: TGTGCCAGCAGGTTGAACACTGAAGCTTTCTTT
cdr3_aa: CASRLNTEAFF

v_call: TRBV6-6
j_call: TRBJ2-5
clone_size: few
d_call: -
cdr3_nt: TGTGCCAGCAGTTACGGCAAAGAGACCCAGTACTTC
cdr3_aa: CASSYGKETQYF

v_call: TRBV5-1
j_call: TRBJ2-7
clone_size: -
d_call: -
cdr3_nt: TGCGCCAGCAGCTTTCGTGGGGACTCCTCCTACGAGCAGTACTTC
cdr3_aa: CASSFRGDSSYEQYF

v_call: TRBV3-1
j_call: TRBJ1-1
clone_size: -
d_call: -
cdr3_nt: TGTGCCAGCAGCACCCAGCCCAACACTGAAGCTTTCTTT
cdr3_aa: CASSTQPNTEAFF

v_call: TRBV27
j_call: TRBJ2-7
clone_size: -
d_call: TRBD2
cdr3_nt: TGTGCCAGCACCGGGGGGGGTCAGGTGGGAGAGCAGTACTTC
cdr3_aa: CASTGGGQVGEQYF

v_call: TRBV2
j_call: TRBJ2-5
clone_size: many
d_call: TRBD1
cdr3_nt: TGTGCCAGCATTAGGACAGGCCAAGAGACCCAGTACTTC
cdr3_aa: CASIRTGQETQYF

v_call: TRBV12-3/TRBV12-4
j_call: TRBJ1-2
clone_size: few
d_call: -
cdr3_nt: TGTGCCAGCAGTTTATCCCCAGGGGAATCGGATGGCTACACCTTC
cdr3_aa: CASSLSPGESDGYTF

v_call: TRBV7-7
j_call: TRBJ2-1
clone_size: -
d_call: -
cdr3_nt: TGTGCCAGCAGCAACAAACCCGGCAATGAGCAGTTCTTC
cdr3_aa: CASSNKPGNEQFF

v_call: TRBV27
j_call: TRBJ2-1
clone_size: many
d_call: -
cdr3_nt: TGTGCCAGCAGTCCCAACCGGCGGAGGAATGAGCAGTTCTTC
cdr3_aa: CASSPNRRRNEQFF

v_call: TRBV10-3
j_call: TRBJ2-3
clone_size: -
d_call: TRBD2
cdr3_nt: TGTGCCATCAGTGGGGCTAGCGGGGGATTCACAGATACGCAGTATTTT
cdr3_aa: CAISGASGGFTDTQYF

v_call: TRBV10-3
j_call: TRBJ2-7
clone_size: many
d_call: -
cdr3_nt: TGTGCCATCAGTCACGGGTTAGGGTACGAGCAGTACTTC
cdr3_aa: CAISHGLGYEQYF

v_call: TRBV7-2
j_call: TRBJ1-1
clone_size: -
d_call: -
cdr3_nt: TGTGCCAGCAGCTCCTATCGGGCTCGGGTCACTGAAGCTTTCTTT
cdr3_aa: CASSSYRARVTEAFF

v_call: TRBV7-9
j_call: TRBJ2-7
clone_size: -
d_call: -
cdr3_nt: TGTGCCAGCAGCTTATCAACAGCCTACGAGCAGTACTTC
cdr3_aa: CASSLSTAYEQYF

v_call: TRBV7-3
j_call: TRBJ2-1
clone_size: few
d_call: -
cdr3_nt: TGTGCCAGCAGCTTAGGGGGTCGGCTCAGGGGCAATGAGCAGTTCTTC
cdr3_aa: CASSLGGRLRGNEQFF

v_call: TRBV20-1
j_call: TRBJ2-1
clone_size: few
d_call: -
cdr3_nt: TGCAGTGACAGGCCGGCCCCATACAATGAGCAGTTCTTC
cdr3_aa: CSDRPAPYNEQFF

v_call: TRBV4-3
j_call: TRBJ2-1
clone_size: many
d_call: TRBD2
cdr3_nt: TGCGCCAGCAGCCAAGTAGTAACGGGGGGGTACAATGAGCAGTTCTTC
cdr3_aa: CASSQVVTGGYNEQFF